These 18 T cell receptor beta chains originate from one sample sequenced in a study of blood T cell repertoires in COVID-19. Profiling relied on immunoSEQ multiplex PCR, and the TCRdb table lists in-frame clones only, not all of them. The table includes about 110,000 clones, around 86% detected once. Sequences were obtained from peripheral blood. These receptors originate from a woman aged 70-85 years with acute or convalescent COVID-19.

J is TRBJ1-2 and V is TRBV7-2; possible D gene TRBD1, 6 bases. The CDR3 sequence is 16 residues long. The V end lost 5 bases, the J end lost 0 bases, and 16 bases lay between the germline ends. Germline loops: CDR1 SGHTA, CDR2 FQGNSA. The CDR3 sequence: CASSGHGGAPNYGYTF. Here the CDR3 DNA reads TGTGCCAGCAGCGGTCACGGGGGGGCGCCTAACTATGGCTACACCTTC.

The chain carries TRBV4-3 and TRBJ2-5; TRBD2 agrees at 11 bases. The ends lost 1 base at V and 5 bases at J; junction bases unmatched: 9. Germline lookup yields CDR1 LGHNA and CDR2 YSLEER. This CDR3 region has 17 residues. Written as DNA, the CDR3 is TGCGCCAGCAGCCAAGTCGGTAGCGGGGGGGCCTGGGAGACCCAGTACTTC. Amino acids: CASSQVGSGGAWETQYF.

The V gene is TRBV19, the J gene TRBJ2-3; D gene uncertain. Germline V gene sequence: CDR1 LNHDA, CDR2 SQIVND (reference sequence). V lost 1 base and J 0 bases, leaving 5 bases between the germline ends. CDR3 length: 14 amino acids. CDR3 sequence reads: CASSIGESTDTQYF. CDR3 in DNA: TGTGCCAGTAGTATAGGCGAGAGCACAGATACGCAGTATTTT. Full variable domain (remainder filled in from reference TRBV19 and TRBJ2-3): DGGITQSPKYLFRKEGQNVTLSCEQNLNHDAMYWYRQDPGQGLRLIYYSQIVNDFQKGDIAEGYSVSREKKESFPLTVTSAQKNPTAFYLCASSIGESTDTQYFGPGTRLTVL.

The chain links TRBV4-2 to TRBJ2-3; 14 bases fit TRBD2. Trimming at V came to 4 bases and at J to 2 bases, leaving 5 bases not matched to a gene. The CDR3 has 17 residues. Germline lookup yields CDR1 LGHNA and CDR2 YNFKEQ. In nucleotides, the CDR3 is TGTGCCAGCAGCCCCTGGACTAGCGGGGGGATCACAGATACGCAGTATTTT. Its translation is CASSPWTSGGITDTQYF.

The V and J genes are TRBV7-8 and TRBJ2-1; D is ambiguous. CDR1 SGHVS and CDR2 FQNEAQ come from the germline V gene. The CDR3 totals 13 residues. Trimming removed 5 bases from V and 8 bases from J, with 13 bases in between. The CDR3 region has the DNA TGTGCCAGCAGCCCAGGCCCCCCCTATGAGCAGTTCTTC. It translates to CASSPGPPYEQFF.

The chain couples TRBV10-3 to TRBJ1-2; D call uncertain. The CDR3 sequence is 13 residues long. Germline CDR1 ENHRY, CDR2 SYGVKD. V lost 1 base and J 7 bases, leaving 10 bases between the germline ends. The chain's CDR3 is CAISELSEGGYTF. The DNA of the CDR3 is TGTGCCATCAGTGAGTTGTCGGAGGGTGGCTACACCTTC.

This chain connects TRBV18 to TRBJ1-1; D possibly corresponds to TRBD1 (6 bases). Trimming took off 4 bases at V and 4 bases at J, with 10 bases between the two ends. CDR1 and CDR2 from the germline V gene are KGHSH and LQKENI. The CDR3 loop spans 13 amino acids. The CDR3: CASSQGQTTEAFF. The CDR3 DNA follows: TGTGCCAGCTCACAAGGACAGACCACTGAAGCTTTCTTT.

For the CDR3, the DNA is TGTGCCAGCAGCCAATATCTAGGCGGACAGCACAATGAGCAGTTCTTC. Its protein is CASSQYLGGQHNEQFF. The chain employs TRBV14 and TRBJ2-1, with D possibly TRBD1 on 6 matching bases. Germline V CDR1 and CDR2: SGHDN, FVKESK. CDR3 length: 16 residues. The V and J ends lost 2 bases and 5 bases respectively, with 16 bases between them.

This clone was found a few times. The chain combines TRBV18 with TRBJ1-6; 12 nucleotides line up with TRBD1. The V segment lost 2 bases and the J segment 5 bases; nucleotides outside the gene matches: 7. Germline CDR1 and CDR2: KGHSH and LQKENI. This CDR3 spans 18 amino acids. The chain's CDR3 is CASSPGDRGRWDNSPLHF. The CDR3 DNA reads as TGTGCCAGCTCACCAGGGGACAGGGGGCGATGGGATAATTCACCCCTCCACTTT.

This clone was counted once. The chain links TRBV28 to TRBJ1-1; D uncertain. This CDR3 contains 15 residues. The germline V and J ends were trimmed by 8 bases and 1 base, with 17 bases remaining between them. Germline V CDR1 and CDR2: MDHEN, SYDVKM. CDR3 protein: CASGQVSGTNTEAFF. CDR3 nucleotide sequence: TGTGCCAGCGGGCAGGTCAGCGGTACGAACACTGAAGCTTTCTTT.

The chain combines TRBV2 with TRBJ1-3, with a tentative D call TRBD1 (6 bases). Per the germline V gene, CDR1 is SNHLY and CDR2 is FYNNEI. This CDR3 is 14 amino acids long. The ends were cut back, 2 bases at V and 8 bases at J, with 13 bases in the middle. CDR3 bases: TGTGCCAGCAGTGAACAGCAGGGGAGAGACACCATATATTTT. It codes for CASSEQQGRDTIYF. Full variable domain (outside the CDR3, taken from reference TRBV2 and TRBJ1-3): EPEVTQTPSHQVTQMGQEVILRCVPISNHLYFYWYRQILGQKVEFLVSFYNNEISEKSEIFDDQFSVERPDGSNFTLKIRSTKLEDSAMYFCASSEQQGRDTIYFGEGSWLTVV.

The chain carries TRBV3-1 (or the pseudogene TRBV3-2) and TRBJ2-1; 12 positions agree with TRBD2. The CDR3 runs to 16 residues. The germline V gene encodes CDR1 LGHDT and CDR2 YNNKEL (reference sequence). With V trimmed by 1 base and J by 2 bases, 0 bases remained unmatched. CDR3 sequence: CASSQGTSGTYNEQFF. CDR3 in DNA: TGTGCCAGCAGCCAAGGGACTAGCGGGACCTACAATGAGCAGTTCTTC.

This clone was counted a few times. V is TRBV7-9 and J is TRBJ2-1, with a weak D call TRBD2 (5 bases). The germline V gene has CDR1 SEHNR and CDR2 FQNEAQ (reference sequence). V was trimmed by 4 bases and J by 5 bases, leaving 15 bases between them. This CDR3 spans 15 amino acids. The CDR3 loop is CASSSLRGKNNEQFF. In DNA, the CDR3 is TGTGCCAGCAGCTCACTCAGAGGGAAAAACAATGAGCAGTTCTTC.

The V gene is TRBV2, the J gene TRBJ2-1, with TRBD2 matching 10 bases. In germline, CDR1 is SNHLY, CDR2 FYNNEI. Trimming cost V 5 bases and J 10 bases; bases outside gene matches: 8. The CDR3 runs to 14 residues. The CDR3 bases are TGTGCCAGCAGTTCCGAGACTAGCGGGTTCGAGCAGTTCTTC. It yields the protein CASSSETSGFEQFF. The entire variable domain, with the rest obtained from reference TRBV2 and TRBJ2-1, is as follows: EPEVTQTPSHQVTQMGQEVILRCVPISNHLYFYWYRQILGQKVEFLVSFYNNEISEKSEIFDDQFSVERPDGSNFTLKIRSTKLEDSAMYFCASSSETSGFEQFFGPGTRLTVL.

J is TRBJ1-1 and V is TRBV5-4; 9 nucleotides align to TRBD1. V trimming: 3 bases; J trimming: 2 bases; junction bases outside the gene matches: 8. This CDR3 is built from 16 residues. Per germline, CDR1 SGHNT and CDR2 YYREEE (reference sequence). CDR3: CASSSSQGAGNTEAFF. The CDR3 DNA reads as TGTGCCAGCAGCTCCTCACAGGGGGCAGGAAACACTGAAGCTTTCTTT.

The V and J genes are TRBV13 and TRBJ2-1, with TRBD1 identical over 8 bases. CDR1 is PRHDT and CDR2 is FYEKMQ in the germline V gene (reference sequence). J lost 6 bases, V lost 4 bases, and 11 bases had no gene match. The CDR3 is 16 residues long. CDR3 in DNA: TGTGCCAGCAGCTCCCGGACAGGGTCTCTGATCAATGAGCAGTTCTTC. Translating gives CASSSRTGSLINEQFF.

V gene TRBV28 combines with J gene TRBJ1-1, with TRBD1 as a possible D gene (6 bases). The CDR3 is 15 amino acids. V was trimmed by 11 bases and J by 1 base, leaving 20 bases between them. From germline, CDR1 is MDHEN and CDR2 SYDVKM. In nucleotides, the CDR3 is TGTGCCTACAGCAGGGGAGGGGCAGGGAACACTGAAGCTTTCTTT. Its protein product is CAYSRGGAGNTEAFF.

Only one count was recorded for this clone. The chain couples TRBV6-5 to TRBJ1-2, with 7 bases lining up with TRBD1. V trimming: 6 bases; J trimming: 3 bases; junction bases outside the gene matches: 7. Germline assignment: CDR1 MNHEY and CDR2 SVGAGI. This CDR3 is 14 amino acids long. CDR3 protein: CASRRQGEYYGYTF. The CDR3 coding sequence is TGTGCCAGCAGAAGACAGGGCGAATACTATGGCTACACCTTC.